The entry that follows covers one TCR beta chain sequence. Its antigen remains unknown. This sample is part of a study of T cell clones after liver transplantation. Study results and caveats: Post-transplant time points were not standardized, so conclusions are preliminary. Post-transplant, graft-donor-reactive CD4 TCRbeta sequences in blood dropped significantly in most of the 8 subjects.

Profiled with immunoSEQ multiplex PCR; TCRdb holds only in-frame clones, not every one. This table holds 40,000 to 65,000 clones, around 84% found once. The germline V gene encodes CDR1 MDHEN and CDR2 SYDVKM. The V end lost 5 bases, the J end lost 10 bases, and 15 bases lay between the germline ends. This CDR3 is built from 13 residues. The chain uses TRBV28 and TRBJ2-1; D is tentatively TRBD1 or TRBD2 (5 bases each). Sample: CD4+ T cells from blood, taken before liver transplant. The receptor was derived from a human donor who received a liver transplant. CDR3 loop: CASSLVKGREQFF. The CDR3 nucleotides read TGTGCCAGCAGTCTAGTAAAGGGACGCGAGCAGTTCTTC. Filled out from reference TRBV28 and TRBJ2-1, the complete variable domain reads DVKVTQSSRYLVKRTGEKVFLECVQDMDHENMFWYRQDPGLGLRLIYFSYDVKMKEKGDIPEGYSVSREKKERFSLILESASTNQTSMYLCASSLVKGREQFFGPGTRLTVL.